This T cell receptor beta chain was sequenced for a study of blood T cell repertoires in COVID-19. The CDR3 runs to 17 residues. The V and J ends lost 0 bases and 1 base respectively, with 15 bases between them. CDR1 and CDR2 from the germline V gene are MGHRA and YSYEKL. Sequenced by immunoSEQ multiplex PCR; TCRdb stores in-frame clones only, minus some. The sample yields 250,000 to 300,000 clones, roughly 89% seen once. The sample holds a few counts of this clone. The receptor's source is a woman aged 40 to 55 who had recovered from COVID-19. Sequencing input: PBMCs or T cells enriched from blood (not recorded which). The gene calls are TRBV4-1 and TRBJ1-1; maybe TRBD1 (6 bases). The CDR3 DNA sequence: TGCGCCAGCAGCCAAGATATAGGGGGAAGGGGGAACACTGAAGCTTTCTTT. Protein sequence: CASSQDIGGRGNTEAFF.